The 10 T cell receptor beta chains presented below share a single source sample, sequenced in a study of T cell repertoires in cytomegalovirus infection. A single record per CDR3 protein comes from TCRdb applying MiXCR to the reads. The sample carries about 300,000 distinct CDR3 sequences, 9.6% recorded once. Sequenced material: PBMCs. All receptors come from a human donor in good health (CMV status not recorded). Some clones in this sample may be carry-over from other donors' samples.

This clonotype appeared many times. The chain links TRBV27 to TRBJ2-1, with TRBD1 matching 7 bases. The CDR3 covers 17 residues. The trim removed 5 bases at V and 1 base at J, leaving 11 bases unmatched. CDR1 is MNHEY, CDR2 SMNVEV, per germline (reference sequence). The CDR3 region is CASSRIGTVYSYNEQFF. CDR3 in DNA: TGTGCCAGCAGTCGTATCGGGACAGTCTATTCCTACAATGAGCAGTTCTTC.

The CDR3 region has the DNA TGCAGTGCTAGGGGGAGGGATACGCAGTATTTT. It yields the protein CSARGRDTQYF. The chain links TRBV20-1 to TRBJ2-3; TRBD2 might be the D (6 bases). The V gene lost 3 bases and the J gene lost 6 bases, with 7 bases spanning the gap. CDR3 length: 11 amino acids. CDR1 and CDR2 (germline): DFQATT, SNEGSKA (reference sequence).

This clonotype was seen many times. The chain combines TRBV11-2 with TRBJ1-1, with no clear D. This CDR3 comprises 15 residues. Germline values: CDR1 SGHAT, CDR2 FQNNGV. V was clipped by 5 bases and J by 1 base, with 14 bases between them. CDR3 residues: CASSLNPDPNTEAFF. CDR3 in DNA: TGTGCCAGCAGCCTAAACCCTGACCCGAACACTGAAGCTTTCTTT.

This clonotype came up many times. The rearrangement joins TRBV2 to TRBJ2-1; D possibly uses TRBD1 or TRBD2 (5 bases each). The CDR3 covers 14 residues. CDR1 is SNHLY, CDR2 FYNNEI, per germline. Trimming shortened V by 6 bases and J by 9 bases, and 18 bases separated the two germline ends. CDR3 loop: CASRLGPPGSEQFF. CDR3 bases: TGTGCCAGCAGGCTGGGACCTCCCGGCAGTGAGCAGTTCTTC.

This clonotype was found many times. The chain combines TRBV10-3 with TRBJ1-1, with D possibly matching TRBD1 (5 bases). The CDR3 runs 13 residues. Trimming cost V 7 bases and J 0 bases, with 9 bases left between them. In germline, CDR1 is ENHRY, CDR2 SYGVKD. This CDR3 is CAIKDSMNTEAFF. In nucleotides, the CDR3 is TGTGCCATCAAAGACAGCATGAACACTGAAGCTTTCTTT.

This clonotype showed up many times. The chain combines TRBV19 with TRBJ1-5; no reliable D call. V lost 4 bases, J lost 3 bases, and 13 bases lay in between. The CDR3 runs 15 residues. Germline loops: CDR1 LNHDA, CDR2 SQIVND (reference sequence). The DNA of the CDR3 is TGTGCCAGTAGTAACTGGGGTGCCCACAATCAGCCCCAGCATTTT. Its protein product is CASSNWGAHNQPQHF.

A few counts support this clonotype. CDR3 region: CSASRQLLAKNIQYF. In nucleotides, the CDR3 is TGCAGTGCTTCCAGACAGTTACTAGCCAAAAACATTCAGTACTTC. The chain recombines TRBV20-1 with TRBJ2-4, with D tentatively TRBD1 (5 bases). V was trimmed by 5 bases and J by 0 bases, leaving 14 bases between them. The CDR3 covers 15 residues. The V gene's germline CDR1 is DFQATT and CDR2 SNEGSKA (reference sequence).

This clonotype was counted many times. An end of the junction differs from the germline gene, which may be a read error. CDR3 residues: CASSHTITGTQSF. CDR3 sequence (DNA): TGTGCCAGCAGCCACACAATTACCGGTACCCAGAGTTTT. The chain uses TRBV14 and TRBJ2-3; D not resolved. This CDR3 spans 13 amino acids. CDR1 and CDR2 from the germline V gene are SGHDN and FVKESK.

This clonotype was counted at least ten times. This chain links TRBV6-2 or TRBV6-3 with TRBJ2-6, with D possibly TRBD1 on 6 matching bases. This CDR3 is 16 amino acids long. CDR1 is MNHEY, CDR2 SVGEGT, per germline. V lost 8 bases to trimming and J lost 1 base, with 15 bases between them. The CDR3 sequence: CASGGQIGSGANVLTF. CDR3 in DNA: TGTGCCAGCGGAGGACAGATTGGATCTGGGGCCAACGTCCTGACTTTC.

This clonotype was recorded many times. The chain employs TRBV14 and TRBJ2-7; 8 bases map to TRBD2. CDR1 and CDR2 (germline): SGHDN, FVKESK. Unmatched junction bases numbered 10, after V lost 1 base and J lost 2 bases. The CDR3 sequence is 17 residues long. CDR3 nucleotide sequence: TGTGCCAGCAGCCAAGTCCGGGGGGGCGCGAAGCCCTACGAGCAGTACTTC. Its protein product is CASSQVRGGAKPYEQYF.